A selection of T cell receptor beta chains follows, all from one sample in a study of siplizumab effects on memory and regulatory T cells. Sequencing was performed with immunoSEQ multiplex PCR; in TCRdb, only in-frame clones are kept and a portion is missing. The repertoire holds roughly 120,000 clones, around 94% seen once, with roughly 1.7% in the top ten. Sequenced material: non-Treg CD4+ T cells sorted from blood. Receptor source: a human donor in good health. Both conserved end residues are part of each CDR3.

V,J,CDR3
TRBV7-9,TRBJ2-1,CASSPLRGPGKYNEQFF
TRBV5-1,TRBJ2-1,CASSGVWAADEQFF
TRBV11-3,TRBJ2-2,CASSTGNTGELFF
TRBV10-1,TRBJ2-7,CASSEGDTSYEQYF
TRBV7-6,TRBJ1-2,CASSLGQGLGYTF
TRBV4-1,TRBJ1-2,CASSPLGSGHRGYTF
TRBV4-2,TRBJ1-5,CASSQGTQGGGSNQPQHF
TRBV7-9,TRBJ2-3,CASSPRQGTDTQYF
TRBV4-2,TRBJ2-2,CASSLPGGGGTGELFF
TRBV6-1,TRBJ2-2,CASSEARVRGTGELFF
TRBV5-1,TRBJ2-6,CASRVTMGQGAGANVLTF
TRBV6-5,TRBJ2-2,CASSTRQGRLFF
TRBV19,TRBJ2-1,CASSIIGTSGGLRHEQFF
TRBV5-4,TRBJ2-1,CASSPPPTSGRYNEQFF
TRBV5-5,TRBJ2-7,CASSQGDGSYEQYF
TRBV14,TRBJ1-1,CASSQDRSAEAFF
TRBV2,TRBJ1-2,CASSSGQVFGYTF
TRBV27,TRBJ1-2,CASKAETNYGYTF
TRBV7-8,TRBJ2-3,CASSLAGGADTQYF
TRBV7-3,TRBJ2-3,CASSSPGLAGIIDTQYF
TRBV6-5,TRBJ2-5,CASIQTSGRGTQYF
TRBV4-2,TRBJ1-1,CASSPTVQGNTEAFF
TRBV6-5,TRBJ2-7,CASSSTGAQYF
TRBV4-2,TRBJ1-5,CASSQGLREGTNQPQHF
TRBV5-6,TRBJ2-3,CASSPGVYADTQYF
TRBV9,TRBJ2-7,CASSVEMGGYYEQYF
TRBV7-3,TRBJ2-7,CASSFSSGRDQYF
TRBV12-5,TRBJ2-3,CASGSASTDTQYF
TRBV6-6,TRBJ1-1,CASEDGNTEAFF
TRBV6-6,TRBJ1-5,CASGGELNQPQHF
TRBV5-3,TRBJ2-1,CARSSRLAGGWNYNEQFF
TRBV6-6,TRBJ2-7,CASSYSKGNEQYF
TRBV2,TRBJ2-3,CASSRDEGPDTQYF
TRBV29-1,TRBJ1-1,CSAVRGPQTEAFF
TRBV19,TRBJ2-2,CASSIDLIGRVNTGELFF
TRBV5-1,TRBJ2-5,CASSYQETQYF
TRBV6-5,TRBJ2-3,CASRRDREATQYF
TRBV5-4,TRBJ2-1,CASSLGGASSHNEQFF
TRBV30,TRBJ1-4,CACRAATNEKLFF
TRBV18,TRBJ2-1,CASSPFSYNEQFF
TRBV6-5,TRBJ1-1,CASSSQQGGNTEAFF
TRBV2,TRBJ1-1,CASRQGQQTKAFF
TRBV6-1,TRBJ1-2,CASSGTGFYNYGYTF
TRBV11-3,TRBJ2-1,CASSFTSGGYNEQFF
TRBV13,TRBJ1-4,CASSFRVPTNEKLFF
TRBV5-1,TRBJ2-5,CASSFSDTGVETQYF
TRBV27,TRBJ1-5,CASSLAGPLNQPQHF
TRBV7-3,TRBJ2-1,CASSSQGLAGGYNEQFF
TRBV10-3,TRBJ1-5,CAISDGTSGPQHF
TRBV13,TRBJ2-7,CASSFRPGLQNEQYF
TRBV7-9,TRBJ2-1,CASNRMGLAMNEQFF
TRBV6-8,TRBJ2-7,CASSYLFEQYF
TRBV6-1,TRBJ2-2,CASSENPTGGLFF
TRBV18,TRBJ2-5,CASSPLGETQYF
TRBV11-2,TRBJ2-1,CASSSQAGQDYNEQFF
TRBV10-3,TRBJ1-1,CAISGTQPAAFF
TRBV4-1,TRBJ2-1,CASSQVFRENEQFF